This T cell receptor (beta chain) was obtained from a study of blood T cell repertoires in COVID-19. Across the whole study: Sites in the United States, Italy and Spain provided acute and convalescent COVID-19 samples.

Sequenced by immunoSEQ multiplex PCR; TCRdb stores in-frame clones only, minus some. This table holds about 310,000 clones, approximately 81% found once. Sequencing was performed on PBMCs or T cells enriched from blood (not recorded which). The TCR originated in a woman aged 25-40 years who had been exposed to COVID-19.

The CDR3 is CASSLDGGGRNTIYF. CDR3 bases: TGTGCCAGCAGTTTAGACGGAGGGGGCAGAAACACCATATATTTT. The chain employs TRBV28 and TRBJ1-3; 7 bases line up with TRBD1. The CDR3 sequence is 15 residues long. The junction had 6 bases not matched to a gene; V was cut back by 2 bases and J by 5 bases. Germline-derived CDR1 and CDR2 are MDHEN and SYDVKM. Together with reference TRBV28 and TRBJ1-3, the CDR3 gives the full variable domain: DVKVTQSSRYLVKRTGEKVFLECVQDMDHENMFWYRQDPGLGLRLIYFSYDVKMKEKGDIPEGYSVSREKKERFSLILESASTNQTSMYLCASSLDGGGRNTIYFGEGSWLTVV.